This entry describes one T cell receptor beta chain. Its binding antigen is unknown. No qualities accompany the bases; no much larger clone lies one base away. Whole blood was collected in K2EDTA tubes by collaborating institutions according to the institutions' own protocols. For TCRbeta analysis, collaborators shipped samples as frozen whole blood, isolated PBMCs, or DNA extracted from either of those sample types. The immunoSEQ Assay, a bias-controlled multiplex PCR, was used to amplify TCRbeta CDR3 regions from genomic DNA. Processing in the source paper ran as follows. The number of nucleated cells in each sample was estimated from the amplification of reference gene primers within the assay. To quantify the absolute abundance of each unique TCRbeta CDR3 rearrangement, sequence reads were collapsed and filtered. For each sample, productive Simpson clonality was calculated as the square root of Simpson's diversity index over productive rearrangements. The table comes from immuneACCESS by way of TCRdb, which keeps in-frame sequences with V and J called. Part of the clones is missing from these tables; in studies checked, under half for an unresolved V gene and the rest for unknown reasons. From that table come the V and J calls and clone size; the DNA was used to work out D and trimming. The sample records under 350,000 clones, 80% to 90% of which are singletons. About 5% of the sample goes to the ten largest clones.

The data originate from a study of blood T cell repertoires in COVID-19 (dated by TCRdb to 2018 to 2021). About the full investigation: Samples from collaborators originated in the United States, Italy and Spain and spanned both the acute and convalescent phases of COVID-19. Deeply sampled blood TCRbeta repertoires from subjects exposed to, actively infected with, or recovered from COVID-19 were included in the dataset. A freely available public database, intended as a resource for researchers studying the immune response to SARS-CoV-2, is where the repertoires were released. The prospective study material was composed of cDNA or gDNA derived from T cells, B-cell-depleted T cells, or PBMCs. Samples were obtained from the ongoing ImmuneRACE study (first 160 participants) and from 950 to 1,500 subjects provided by 6 global collaborators. HLA class I and class II types, where available, came from metadata supplied by the sample provider rather than from assay-based typing. The sample metadata nearly always contained a de-identified subject ID, COVID-19 status, age in years and sex.

General findings and caveats noted by the study authors: How much clinical and demographic metadata was included differed by source and by participant, and the metadata was provided uncurated.

The CDR3 runs 14 amino acids, cysteine and phenylalanine included. Only CDR3 DNA is held: 42 bases, read in frame from base 1. The trim is 1 base for V and 8 bases for J, with a gap of 12 bases between the germline ends. The germline V gene provides CDR1 SGHDT and CDR2 YYEEEE. Recombination linked TRBV5-6 to TRBJ1-4, and TRBD1 may be the D gene, going by 5 matching bases. Sequencing used peripheral blood. The clonotype originates from a man between 35 and 55 years old with acute or convalescent COVID-19. The DNA reads TGTGCCAGCAGCTTGAAGACAGATTACGAAAAACTGTTTTTT. This translates into CASSLKTDYEKLFF.